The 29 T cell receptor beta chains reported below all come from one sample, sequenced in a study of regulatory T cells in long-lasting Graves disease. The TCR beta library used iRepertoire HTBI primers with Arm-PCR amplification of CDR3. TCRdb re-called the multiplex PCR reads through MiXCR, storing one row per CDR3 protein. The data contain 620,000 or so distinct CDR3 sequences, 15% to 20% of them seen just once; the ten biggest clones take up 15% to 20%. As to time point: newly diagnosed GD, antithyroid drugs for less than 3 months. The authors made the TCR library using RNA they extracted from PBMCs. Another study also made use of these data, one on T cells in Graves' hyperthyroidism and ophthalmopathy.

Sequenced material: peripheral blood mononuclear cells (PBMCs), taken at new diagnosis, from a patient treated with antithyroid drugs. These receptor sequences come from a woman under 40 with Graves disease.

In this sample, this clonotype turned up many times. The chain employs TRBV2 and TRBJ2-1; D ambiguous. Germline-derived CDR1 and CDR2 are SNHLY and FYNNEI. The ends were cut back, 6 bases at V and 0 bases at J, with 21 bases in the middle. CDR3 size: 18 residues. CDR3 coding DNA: TGTGCCAGCAGGAAGGTACGAGACCAACTGAGCTCCTACAATGAGCAGTTCTTC. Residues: CASRKVRDQLSSYNEQFF. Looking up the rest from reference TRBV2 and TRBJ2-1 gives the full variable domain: EPEVTQTPSHQVTQMGQEVILRCVPISNHLYFYWYRQILGQKVEFLVSFYNNEISEKSEIFDDQFSVERPDGSNFTLKIRSTKLEDSAMYFCASRKVRDQLSSYNEQFFGPGTRLTVL.

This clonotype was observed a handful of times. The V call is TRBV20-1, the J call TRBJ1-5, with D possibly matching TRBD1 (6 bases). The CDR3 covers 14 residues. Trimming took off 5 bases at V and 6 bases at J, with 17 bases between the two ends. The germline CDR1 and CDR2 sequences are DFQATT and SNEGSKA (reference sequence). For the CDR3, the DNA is TGCAGTGCTTTGGGGGCAGGATCAGGTCAGCCCCAGCATTTT. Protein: CSALGAGSGQPQHF.

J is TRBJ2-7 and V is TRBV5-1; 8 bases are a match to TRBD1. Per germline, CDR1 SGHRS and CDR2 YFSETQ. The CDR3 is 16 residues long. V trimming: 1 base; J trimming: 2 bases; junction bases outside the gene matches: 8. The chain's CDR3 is CASSLLGQVPTYEQYF. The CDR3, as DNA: TGCGCCAGCAGCTTGTTGGGACAGGTACCTACCTACGAGCAGTACTTC. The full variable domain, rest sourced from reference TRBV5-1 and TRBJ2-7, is KAGVTQTPRYLIKTRGQQVTLSCSPISGHRSVSWYQQTPGQGLQFLFEYFSETQRNKGNFPGRFSGRQFSNSRSEMNVSTLELGDSALYLCASSLLGQVPTYEQYFGPGTRLTVT.

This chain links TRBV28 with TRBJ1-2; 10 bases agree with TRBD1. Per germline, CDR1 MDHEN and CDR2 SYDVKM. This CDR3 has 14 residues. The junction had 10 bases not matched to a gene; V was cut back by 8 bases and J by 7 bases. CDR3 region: CASGRPGQGPGYTF. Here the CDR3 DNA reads TGTGCCAGCGGAAGACCGGGACAGGGGCCTGGCTACACCTTC.

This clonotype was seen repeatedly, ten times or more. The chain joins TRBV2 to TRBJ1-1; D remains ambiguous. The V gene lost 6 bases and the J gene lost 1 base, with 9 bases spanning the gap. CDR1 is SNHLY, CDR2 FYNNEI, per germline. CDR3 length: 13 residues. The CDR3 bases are TGTGCCAGCAGGAACGGGCGGAACACTGAAGCTTTCTTT. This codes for CASRNGRNTEAFF.

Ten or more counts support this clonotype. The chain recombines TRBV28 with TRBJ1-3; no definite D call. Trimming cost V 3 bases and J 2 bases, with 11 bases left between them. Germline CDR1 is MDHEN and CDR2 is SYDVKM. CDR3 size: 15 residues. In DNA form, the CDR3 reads TGTGCCAGCAGTTTTAACGAGGTAGCTGGAAACACCATATATTTT. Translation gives CASSFNEVAGNTIYF.

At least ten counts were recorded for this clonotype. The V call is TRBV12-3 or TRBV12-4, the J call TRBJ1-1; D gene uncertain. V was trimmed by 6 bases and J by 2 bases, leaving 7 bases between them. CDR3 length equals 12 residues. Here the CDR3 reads CASRPGNTEAFF. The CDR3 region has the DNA TGTGCCAGCAGGCCTGGAAACACTGAAGCTTTCTTT.

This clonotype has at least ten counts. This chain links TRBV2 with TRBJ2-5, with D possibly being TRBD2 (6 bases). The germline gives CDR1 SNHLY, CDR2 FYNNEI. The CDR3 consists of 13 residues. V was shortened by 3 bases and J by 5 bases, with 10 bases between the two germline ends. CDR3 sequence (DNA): TGTGCCAGCAGTGAGCGGGGTCGGGAGACCCAGTACTTC. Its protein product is CASSERGRETQYF.

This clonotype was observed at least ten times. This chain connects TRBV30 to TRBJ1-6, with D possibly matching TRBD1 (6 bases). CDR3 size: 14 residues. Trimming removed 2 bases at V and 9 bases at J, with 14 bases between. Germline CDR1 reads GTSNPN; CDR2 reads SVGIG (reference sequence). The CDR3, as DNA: TGTGCCTGGAGTCTGGGGGGCGCCGCTTCACCCCTCCACTTT. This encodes CAWSLGGAASPLHF.

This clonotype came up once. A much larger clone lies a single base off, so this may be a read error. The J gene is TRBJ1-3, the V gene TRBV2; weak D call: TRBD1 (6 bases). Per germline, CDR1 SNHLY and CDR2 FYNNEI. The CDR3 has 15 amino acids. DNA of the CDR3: TGTGCCAGCACGACAGGCGGTCTCTCTGGAAACTCCATATATTTT. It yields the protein CASTTGGLSGNSIYF. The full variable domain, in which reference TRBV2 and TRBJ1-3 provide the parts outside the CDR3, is EPEVTQTPSHQVTQMGQEVILRCVPISNHLYFYWYRQILGQKVEFLVSFYNNEISEKSEIFDDQFSVERPDGSNFTLKIRSTKLEDSAMYFCASTTGGLSGNSIYFGEGSWLTVV.

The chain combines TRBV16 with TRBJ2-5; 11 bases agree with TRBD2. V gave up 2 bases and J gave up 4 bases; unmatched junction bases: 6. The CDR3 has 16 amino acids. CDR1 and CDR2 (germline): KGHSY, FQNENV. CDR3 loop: CASSQRGTSGGETQYF. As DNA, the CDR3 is TGTGCCAGCAGCCAAAGGGGGACTAGCGGAGGAGAGACCCAGTACTTC.

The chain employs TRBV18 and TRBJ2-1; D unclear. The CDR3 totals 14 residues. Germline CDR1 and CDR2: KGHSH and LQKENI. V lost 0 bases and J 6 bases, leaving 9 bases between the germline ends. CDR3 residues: CASSPPGPVNEQFF. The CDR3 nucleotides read TGTGCCAGCTCACCACCCGGACCAGTCAATGAGCAGTTCTTC.

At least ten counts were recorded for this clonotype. The CDR3 protein is CASSFILPTTEAFF. The CDR3 DNA sequence: TGTGCCAGCAGTTTTATTCTCCCAACGACTGAAGCTTTCTTT. The rearrangement joins TRBV12-3 or TRBV12-4 to TRBJ1-1; D not certain. Trimming removed 3 bases at V and 5 bases at J, with 13 bases between. The CDR3 totals 14 residues.

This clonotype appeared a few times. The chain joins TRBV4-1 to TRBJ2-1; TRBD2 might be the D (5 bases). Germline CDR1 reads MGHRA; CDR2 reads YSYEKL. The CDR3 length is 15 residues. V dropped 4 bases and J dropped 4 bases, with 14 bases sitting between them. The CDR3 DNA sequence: TGCGCCAGCAGCCCGACTGGGAGTCTTTACAATGAGCAGTTCTTC. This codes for CASSPTGSLYNEQFF.

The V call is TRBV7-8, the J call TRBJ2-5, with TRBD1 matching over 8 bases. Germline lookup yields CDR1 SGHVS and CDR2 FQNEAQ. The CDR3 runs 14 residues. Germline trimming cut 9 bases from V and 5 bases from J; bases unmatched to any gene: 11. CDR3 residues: CASQGQGTSETQYF. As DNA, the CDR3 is TGTGCCAGTCAAGGACAGGGCACTAGCGAGACCCAGTACTTC.

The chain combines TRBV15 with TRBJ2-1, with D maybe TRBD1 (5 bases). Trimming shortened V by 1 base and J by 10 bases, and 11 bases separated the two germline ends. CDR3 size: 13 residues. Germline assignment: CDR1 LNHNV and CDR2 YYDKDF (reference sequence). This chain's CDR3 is CATSRVTGGEQFF. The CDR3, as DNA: TGTGCCACCAGCAGAGTAACAGGTGGAGAGCAGTTCTTC.

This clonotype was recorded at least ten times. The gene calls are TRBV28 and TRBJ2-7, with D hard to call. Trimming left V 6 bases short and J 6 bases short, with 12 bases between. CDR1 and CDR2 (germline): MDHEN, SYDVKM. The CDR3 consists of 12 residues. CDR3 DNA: TGTGCCAGCAGCCCGCAGGTCGTCGAGCAGTACTTC. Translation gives CASSPQVVEQYF.

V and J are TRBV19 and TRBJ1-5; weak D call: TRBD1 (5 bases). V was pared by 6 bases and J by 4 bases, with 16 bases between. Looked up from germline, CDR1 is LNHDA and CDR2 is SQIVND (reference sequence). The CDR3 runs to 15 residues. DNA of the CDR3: TGTGCCAGTAGGGGGCAAGGGTTTTCGAATCAGCCCCAGCATTTT. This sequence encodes CASRGQGFSNQPQHF.

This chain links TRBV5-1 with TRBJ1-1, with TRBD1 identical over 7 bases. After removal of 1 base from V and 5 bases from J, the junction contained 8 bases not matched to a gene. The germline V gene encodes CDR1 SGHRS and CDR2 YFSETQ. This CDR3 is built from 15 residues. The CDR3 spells CASSLPTGEGTEAFF. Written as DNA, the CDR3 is TGCGCCAGCAGCTTGCCAACAGGGGAGGGGACTGAAGCTTTCTTT.

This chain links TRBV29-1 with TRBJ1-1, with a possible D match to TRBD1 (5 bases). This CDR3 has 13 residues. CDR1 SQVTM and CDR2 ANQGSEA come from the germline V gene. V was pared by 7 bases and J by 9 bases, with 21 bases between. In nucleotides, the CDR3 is TGCAGCGATTCTTTCCAGGGATCGGGTAAAGCTTTCTTT. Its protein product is CSDSFQGSGKAFF. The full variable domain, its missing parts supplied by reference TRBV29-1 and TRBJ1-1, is SAVISQKPSRDICQRGTSLTIQCQVDSQVTMMFWYRQQPGQSLTLIATANQGSEATYESGFVIDKFPISRPNLTFSTLTVSNMSPEDSSIYLCSDSFQGSGKAFFGQGTRLTVV.

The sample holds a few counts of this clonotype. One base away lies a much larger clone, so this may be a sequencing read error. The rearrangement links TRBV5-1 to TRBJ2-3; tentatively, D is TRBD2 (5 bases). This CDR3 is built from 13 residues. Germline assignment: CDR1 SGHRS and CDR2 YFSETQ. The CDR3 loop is CANSLGAGDTQYF. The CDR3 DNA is TGCGCCAACAGCTTGGGCGCGGGAGATACGCAGTATTTT.

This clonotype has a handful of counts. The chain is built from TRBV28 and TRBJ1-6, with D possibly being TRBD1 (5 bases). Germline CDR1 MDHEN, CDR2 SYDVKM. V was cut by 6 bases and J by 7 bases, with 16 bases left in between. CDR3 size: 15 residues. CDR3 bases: TGTGCCAGCAGCCCCACCGGGGGTGGAAATTCACCCCTCCACTTT. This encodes CASSPTGGGNSPLHF.

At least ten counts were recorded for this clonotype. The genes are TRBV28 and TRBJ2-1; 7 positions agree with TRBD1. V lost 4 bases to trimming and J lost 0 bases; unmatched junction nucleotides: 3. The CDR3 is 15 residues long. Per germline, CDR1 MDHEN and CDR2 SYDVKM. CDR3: CASSSSGGSYNEQFF. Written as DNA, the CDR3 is TGTGCCAGCAGTTCCTCAGGGGGCTCCTACAATGAGCAGTTCTTC.

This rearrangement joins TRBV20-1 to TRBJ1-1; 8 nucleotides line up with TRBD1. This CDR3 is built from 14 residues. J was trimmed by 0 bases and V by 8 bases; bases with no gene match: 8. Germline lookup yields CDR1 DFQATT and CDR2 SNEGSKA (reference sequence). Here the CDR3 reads CSPAETGVNTEAFF. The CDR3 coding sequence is TGCAGTCCCGCCGAGACAGGGGTGAACACTGAAGCTTTCTTT.

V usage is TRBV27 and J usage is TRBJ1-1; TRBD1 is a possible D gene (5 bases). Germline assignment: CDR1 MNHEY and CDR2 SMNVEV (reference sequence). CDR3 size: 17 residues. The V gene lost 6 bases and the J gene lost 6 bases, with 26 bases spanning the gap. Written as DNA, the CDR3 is TGTGCCAGCAGCCCCCTCCTGGGGGGAAAAAGAAACGCTGAAGCTTTCTTT. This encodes CASSPLLGGKRNAEAFF.

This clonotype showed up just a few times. The CDR3 here is CASSFSSGGRGNNEQFF. DNA of the CDR3: TGTGCCAGCAGCTTTAGTTCGGGCGGGAGGGGGAACAATGAGCAGTTCTTC. This chain uses TRBV28 with TRBJ2-1; 9 nucleotides match TRBD2. The J segment lost 5 bases and the V segment lost 6 bases, leaving 14 bases of the junction unmatched. Per germline, CDR1 MDHEN and CDR2 SYDVKM. This CDR3 has 17 amino acids.

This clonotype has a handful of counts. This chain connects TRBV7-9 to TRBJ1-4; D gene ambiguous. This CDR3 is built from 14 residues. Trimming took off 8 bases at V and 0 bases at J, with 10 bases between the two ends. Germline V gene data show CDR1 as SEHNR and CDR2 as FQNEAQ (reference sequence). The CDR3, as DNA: TGTGCCAGCTCGAGGCATGCAACTAATGAAAAACTGTTTTTT. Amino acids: CASSRHATNEKLFF.

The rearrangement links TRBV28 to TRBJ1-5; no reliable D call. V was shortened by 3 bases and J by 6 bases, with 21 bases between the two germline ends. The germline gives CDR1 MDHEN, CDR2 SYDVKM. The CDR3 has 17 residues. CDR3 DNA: TGTGCCAGCAGTTTTGGCCTGTCGGCCGGTGTGTTTCAGCCCCAGCATTTT. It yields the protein CASSFGLSAGVFQPQHF.

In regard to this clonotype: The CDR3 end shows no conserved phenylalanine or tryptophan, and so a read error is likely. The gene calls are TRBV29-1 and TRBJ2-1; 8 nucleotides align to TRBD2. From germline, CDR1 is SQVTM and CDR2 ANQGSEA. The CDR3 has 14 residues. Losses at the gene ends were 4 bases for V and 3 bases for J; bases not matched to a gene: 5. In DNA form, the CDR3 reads TGCAGCGTTGGGTGGAGCGGGGGCTACAATGAGCAGTTCTCC. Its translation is CSVGWSGGYNEQFS.